The rows below give T cell receptor beta chains drawn from one sample of a study of T cell responses to AZD1222 COVID-19 vaccine. Produced via immunoSEQ multiplex PCR; TCRdb's table is partial and in-frame only. The table records 120,000 or so clones, roughly 90% of them present only once. The sample in question was peripheral blood, obtained on day 0 of AZD1222 vaccination. These receptors all come from an adult in good health. CDR3s include the opening cysteine and the closing phenylalanine or tryptophan.

CDR3 length | J gene | V gene | CDR3 protein
12 | TRBJ2-1 | TRBV6-2/TRBV6-3 | CASCCSYNEQFF
13 | TRBJ2-1 | TRBV6-4 | CASSVPGYNEQFF
15 | TRBJ1-3 | TRBV9 | CASSPGPSSGNTIYF
15 | TRBJ2-5 | TRBV6-5 | CASSSREGAKGTQYF
15 | TRBJ1-6 | TRBV2 | CASSDSGIWNSPLHF
15 | TRBJ1-5 | TRBV20-1 | CSASAAGPSGQPQHF
13 | TRBJ2-7 | TRBV19 | CASSDRASYEQYF
16 | TRBJ1-5 | TRBV6-5 | CASSSGGVYSNQPQHF
16 | TRBJ1-6 | TRBV18 | CASSLSGGSYNSPLHF
19 | TRBJ1-4 | TRBV12-5 | CASGLVGQGLTTTNEKLFF
16 | TRBJ2-3 | TRBV2 | CASSTGQTISTDTQYF